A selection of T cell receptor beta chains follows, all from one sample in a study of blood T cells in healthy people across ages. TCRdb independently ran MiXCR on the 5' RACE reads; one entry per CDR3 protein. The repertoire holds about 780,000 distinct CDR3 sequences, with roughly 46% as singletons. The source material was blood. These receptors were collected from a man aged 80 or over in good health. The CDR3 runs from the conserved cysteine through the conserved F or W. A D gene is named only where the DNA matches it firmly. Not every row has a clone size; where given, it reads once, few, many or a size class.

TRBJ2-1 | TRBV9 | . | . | TGTGCCAGCAGCACCGGGCTGGGCATCTCCTACAATGAGCAGTTCTTC | CASSTGLGISYNEQFF
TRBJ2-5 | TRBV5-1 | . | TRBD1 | TGCGCCTGCACAGGGGGCGCCGGGCAAGAGACCCAGTACTTC | CACTGGAGQETQYF
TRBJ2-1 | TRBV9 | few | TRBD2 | TGTGCCAGCAGCGTAGTGGCTAGCGGATCCTACAATGAGCAGTTCTTC | CASSVVASGSYNEQFF
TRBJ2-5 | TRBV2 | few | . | TGTGCCAGCGAGAGGGTCCAAGAGACCCAGTACTTC | CASERVQETQYF
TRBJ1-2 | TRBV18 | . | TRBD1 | TGTGCCAGCTCATTAACAGGGGAAAACTATGGCTACACCTTC | CASSLTGENYGYTF
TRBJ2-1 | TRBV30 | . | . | TGTGCCTGGGACGAGGCCGGGACAAATGAGCAGTTCTTC | CAWDEAGTNEQFF
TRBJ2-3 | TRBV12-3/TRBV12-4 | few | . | TGTGCCAGCAGCCGGGATCTAGCGCAAGATACGCAGTATTTT | CASSRDLAQDTQYF
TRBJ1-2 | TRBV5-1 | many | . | TGCGCCAGCAGCGGAGATCCGATACTAACCTCTAACTATGGCTACACCTTC | CASSGDPILTSNYGYTF
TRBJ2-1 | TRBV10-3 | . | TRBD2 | TGTGCCATCAGAGCGGGATACAATGAGCAGTTCTTC | CAIRAGYNEQFF
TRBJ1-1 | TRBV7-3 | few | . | TGTGCCAGCAGCTTAGGTCCAGCCATGAACACTGAAGCTTTCTTT | CASSLGPAMNTEAFF
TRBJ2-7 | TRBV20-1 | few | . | TGCAGTGCTAGACCCAGCCCTCCTATGCAGTACTTC | CSARPSPPMQYF
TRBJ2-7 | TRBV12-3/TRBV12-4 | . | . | TGTGCCAGCAGTTTAGAGAGCCACGGGCAGTACTTC | CASSLESHGQYF
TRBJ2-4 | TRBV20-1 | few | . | TGCAGTGCTAGAGAGGGCCTCATTCAGTACTTC | CSAREGLIQYF
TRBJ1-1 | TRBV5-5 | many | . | TGTGCCAGCAGCTTGGGGGGGTTTATCACTGAAGCTTTCTTT | CASSLGGFITEAFF
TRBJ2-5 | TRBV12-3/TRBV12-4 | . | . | TGTGCCAGCAGCCGGGCCGCTAGTGGTGAGACCCAGTACTTC | CASSRAASGETQYF
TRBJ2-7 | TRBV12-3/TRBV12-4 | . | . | TGTGCCAGCAGTGGACCAGCGGGACATGAGCAGTACTTC | CASSGPAGHEQYF
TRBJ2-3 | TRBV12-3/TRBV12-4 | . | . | TGTGCCAGCAGTTTAAACAGCAGGTCGGATACGCAGTATTTT | CASSLNSRSDTQYF
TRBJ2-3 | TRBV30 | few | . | TGTGCCTGGAGTGTGAGTGGGGCAGATACGCAGTATTTT | CAWSVSGADTQYF
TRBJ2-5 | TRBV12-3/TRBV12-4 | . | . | TGTGCCAGCAGTCCCACAATTCGAGTGGGAGCTCGGGAGACCCAGTACTTC | CASSPTIRVGARETQYF
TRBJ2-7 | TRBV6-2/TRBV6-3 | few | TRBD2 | TGTGCCAGCAGACAGTTAGCGGGAGTGACCTACGAGCAGTACTTC | CASRQLAGVTYEQYF
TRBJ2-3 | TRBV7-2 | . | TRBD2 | TGTGCCACCAGCTTAACGGCCCCAGCGGGAGGCCCAGATACGCAGTATTTT | CATSLTAPAGGPDTQYF
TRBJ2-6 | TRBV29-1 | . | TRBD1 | TGCAGCGTTGGAGGACAGGGGACTGGGGCCAACGTCCTGACTTTC | CSVGGQGTGANVLTF
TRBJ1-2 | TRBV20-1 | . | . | TGCAGTGCCGCGGACATACCCAACGGCTACACCTTC | CSAADIPNGYTF
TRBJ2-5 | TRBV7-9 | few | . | TGTGCCAGCAGCTTCCGATCCAGACGGACCCAGTACTTC | CASSFRSRRTQYF
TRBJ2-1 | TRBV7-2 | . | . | TGTGCCAGCAGCTTTGGGGGGCCCCTCAATGAGCAGTTCTTC | CASSFGGPLNEQFF
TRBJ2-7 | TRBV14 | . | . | TGTGCCAGCAGCCAAGATAGCGCGGATTTCTACGAGCAGTACTTC | CASSQDSADFYEQYF
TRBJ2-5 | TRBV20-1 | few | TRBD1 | TGCAGTGCTAGCCTTGGGACAGTTTCAGGGGAGACCCAGTACTTC | CSASLGTVSGETQYF
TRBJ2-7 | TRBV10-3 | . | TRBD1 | TGTGCCATCAGTGAGGCCCGACAGGGATTGAACTACGAGCAGTACTTC | CAISEARQGLNYEQYF
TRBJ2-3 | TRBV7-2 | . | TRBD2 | TGTGCCAGCAGCTTACTCCCTCGGGGGGCAGATACGCAGTATTTT | CASSLLPRGADTQYF
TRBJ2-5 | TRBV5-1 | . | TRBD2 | TGCGCCGGCAGCTTCAGGACGGGAGGGCCTGGGAATGAGCAGTACTTC | CAGSFRTGGPGNEQYF
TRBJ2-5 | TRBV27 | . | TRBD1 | TGTGCCAGCAGTCCCAGACAGGGGACTCGACAAGAGACCCAGTACTTC | CASSPRQGTRQETQYF
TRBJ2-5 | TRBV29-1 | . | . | TGCAGCGTTGACCGGGACAACCTCCAAGAGACCCAGTACTTC | CSVDRDNLQETQYF
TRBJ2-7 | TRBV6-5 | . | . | TGTGCCAGCAGTTACTCCGGGGCAACAGGGCAACGAGCCTACGAGCAGTACTTC | CASSYSGATGQRAYEQYF
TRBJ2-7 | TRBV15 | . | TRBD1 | TGTACCACCAGCGAAGGGACAGGGTTCTACGAGCAGTACTTC | CTTSEGTGFYEQYF
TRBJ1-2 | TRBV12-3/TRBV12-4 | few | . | TGTGCCAGCAGTATATCTAGTGGATTCTATGGCTACACCTTC | CASSISSGFYGYTF
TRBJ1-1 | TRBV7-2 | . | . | TGTGCCAGCAGCTTACGGGCCCGGGAAGCTTTCTTT | CASSLRAREAFF
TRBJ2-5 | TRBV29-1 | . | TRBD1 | TGCAGCCAAAGGACCGGCCGGACAGGGGTTTTCGAAGAGACCCAGTACTTC | CSQRTGRTGVFEETQYF
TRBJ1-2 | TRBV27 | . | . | TGTGCCAGCAGTTTGAACGTCCCTGCCTATGGCTACACCTTC | CASSLNVPAYGYTF
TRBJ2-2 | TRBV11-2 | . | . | TGTGCCAGCAGCCCAGGTGGACGGAAGGGGAACACCGGGGAGCTGTTTTTT | CASSPGGRKGNTGELFF
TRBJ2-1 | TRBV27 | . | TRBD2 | TGTGCCAGCAGTTTATTTAGCGGGAACACCATAAGGAAGAATGAGCAGTTCTTC | CASSLFSGNTIRKNEQFF
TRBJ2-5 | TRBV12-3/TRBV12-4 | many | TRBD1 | TGTGCCAGCAGGATGACAGGGGGTTACCAAGAGACCCAGTACTTC | CASRMTGGYQETQYF
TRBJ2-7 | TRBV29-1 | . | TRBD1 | TGCAGCGTTGCCGGGACAGGGGGCTTTGGCTCCTACAATGAGCAGTACTTC | CSVAGTGGFGSYNEQYF
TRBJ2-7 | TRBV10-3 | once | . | TGTGCCATCAGGGTAGGGTCCCTCCCCTACGAGCAGTACTTC | CAIRVGSLPYEQYF
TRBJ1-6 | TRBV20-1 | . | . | TGCAGTGCTGTCACAGGGTCAAATTCACCCCTCCACTTT | CSAVTGSNSPLHF
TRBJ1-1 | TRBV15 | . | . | TGTGCCACCAGCAGAGATTTCGCAAGGGGAGTTGAAGCTTTCTTT | CATSRDFARGVEAFF
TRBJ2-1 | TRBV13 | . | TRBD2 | TGTGCCAGCAGCCCGGAAGTCCTAGCGGGAGGGGTGGGCTACAATGAGCAGTTCTTC | CASSPEVLAGGVGYNEQFF
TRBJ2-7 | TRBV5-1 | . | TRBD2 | TGCGCCAGCAGCATGGAGGCTAGCGGGATCGATGAGCAGTACTTC | CASSMEASGIDEQYF
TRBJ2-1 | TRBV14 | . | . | TGTGCCAGCAACTCGATTTGGGGTGAGCAGTTCTTC | CASNSIWGEQFF
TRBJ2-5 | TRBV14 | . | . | TGTGCCAGCAGCCCGATCGGAGTTGTTGTATTTGGGGAGACCCAGTACTTC | CASSPIGVVVFGETQYF
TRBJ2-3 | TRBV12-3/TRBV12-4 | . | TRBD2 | TGTGCCAGCAGAGGGACTAGCCGAGATACGCAGTATTTT | CASRGTSRDTQYF
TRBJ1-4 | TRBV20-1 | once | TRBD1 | TGCAGTGCGCGGACAGGGGGTGTTGAAAAACTGTTTTTT | CSARTGGVEKLFF
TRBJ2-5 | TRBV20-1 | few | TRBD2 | TGCAGTGCTAGGACTAGCGGGAGGATCCATGAGCAGTACTTC | CSARTSGRIHEQYF
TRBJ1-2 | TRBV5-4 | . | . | TGTGCCAGCAGCCTTCCGAGTGACTATGGCTACACCTTC | CASSLPSDYGYTF
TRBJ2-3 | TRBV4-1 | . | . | TGCGCCAGCAGCCAAGACCAGGGATCGGATACGCAGTATTTT | CASSQDQGSDTQYF
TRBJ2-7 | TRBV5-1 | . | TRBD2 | TGCGCCAGCAGCTTAAACGCGGGAGGCAGATCCTACGAGCAGTACTTC | CASSLNAGGRSYEQYF
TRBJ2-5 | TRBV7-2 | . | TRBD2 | TGTGCCAGCAGCTTCGACGGGAGGTCAGAGACCCAGTACTTC | CASSFDGRSETQYF
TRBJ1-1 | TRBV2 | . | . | TGTGCCAGCAGTGAGTGGCTAGAAGCTTTCTTT | CASSEWLEAFF
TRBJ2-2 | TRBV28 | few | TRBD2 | TGTGCCAGCAGTTCCCACCGGACTAGCGGGAACACCGGGGAGCTGTTTTTT | CASSSHRTSGNTGELFF
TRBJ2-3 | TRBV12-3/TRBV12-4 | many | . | TGTGCCAGCAGCTTAGCCGGGAGCGCAGATACGCAGTATTTT | CASSLAGSADTQYF
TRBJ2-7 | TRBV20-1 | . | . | TGCAGTGCTAGAGTTGCGACAGGCCTTCAGGACGAGCAGTACTTC | CSARVATGLQDEQYF